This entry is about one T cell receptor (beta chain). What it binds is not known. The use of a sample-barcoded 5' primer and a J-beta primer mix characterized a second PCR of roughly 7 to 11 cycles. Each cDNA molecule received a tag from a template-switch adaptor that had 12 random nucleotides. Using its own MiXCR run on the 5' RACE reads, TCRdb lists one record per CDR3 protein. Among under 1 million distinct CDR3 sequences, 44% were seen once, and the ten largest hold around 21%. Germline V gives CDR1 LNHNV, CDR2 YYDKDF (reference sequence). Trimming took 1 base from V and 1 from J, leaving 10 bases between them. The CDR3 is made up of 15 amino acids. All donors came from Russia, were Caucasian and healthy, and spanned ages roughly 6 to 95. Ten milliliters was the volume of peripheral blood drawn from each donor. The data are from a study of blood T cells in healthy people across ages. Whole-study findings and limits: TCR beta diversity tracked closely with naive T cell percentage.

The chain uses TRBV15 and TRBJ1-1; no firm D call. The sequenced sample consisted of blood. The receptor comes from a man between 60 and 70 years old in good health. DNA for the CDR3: TGTGCCACCAGCAGAGGTCTAGGCGGGAACACTGAAGCTTTCTTT. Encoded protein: CATSRGLGGNTEAFF.